This TCR beta chain was sequenced for a study of T cells in Graves' hyperthyroidism and ophthalmopathy. Germline CDR1 is MGHDK and CDR2 is SYGVNS. This CDR3 has 16 residues. Trimming cost V 1 base and J 3 bases; bases outside gene matches: 6. Notes on the study in general: Ophthalmopathy and stable hyperthyroidism were separated by a 13 V-J model.

Amplification yielded TCR beta CDR3 regions, with RNA transcripts as the source. TCR CDR3 underwent first-round RT-PCR with the HTBI primer set. TCRdb called the multiplex PCR reads again in MiXCR, with one record for every CDR3 protein. The table includes 700,000 to 950,000 distinct CDR3 sequences, 35% detected once. Regarding this clonotype: The antigen is undetermined.

V and J are TRBV25-1 and TRBJ1-1; 9 nucleotides line up with TRBD1. The receptor was derived from a woman in her forties with Graves' hyperthyroidism. Sequences were obtained from blood. CDR3 region: CASSESAGQGYTEAFF. CDR3 sequence (DNA): TGTGCCAGCAGTGAATCGGCGGGACAGGGATACACTGAAGCTTTCTTT.